Listed below are T cell receptor beta chains from one sample, sequenced in a study of OX40 agonist ivuxolimab in advanced cancers. Clones were read by immunoSEQ multiplex PCR, and TCRdb kept only the in-frame ones, dropping some. Of approximately 84,000 clones in the sample, approximately 80% were seen once. Here the sequenced sample was CD4+ or CD8+ T cells sorted from blood, taken in a trial of the OX40 agonist ivuxolimab. The source of these receptors is an adult with an advanced solid tumor such as melanoma, head and neck, liver or kidney cancer. Both conserved end residues are part of each CDR3. Fields, in order: D gene, J gene, V gene, clone size, CDR3 DNA, CDR3 protein. A D gene is named only where the DNA matches it firmly. The size field is filled for only some rows; it gives once, few, many or a size class.

NA	TRBJ1-2	TRBV13	few	TGTGCCAGCAGCCTTCGGGACACAGCCTATGGCTACACCTTC	CASSLRDTAYGYTF
NA	TRBJ1-5	TRBV6-5	NA	TGTGCCAGCAGAGACCGGGGGTATAGCAATCAGCCCCAGCATTTT	CASRDRGYSNQPQHF
NA	TRBJ2-5	TRBV5-4	NA	TGTGCCAGCAGGCCTGCAGGGGGGGAGACCCAGTACTTC	CASRPAGGETQYF
NA	TRBJ1-3	TRBV11-2	NA	TGTGCCAGCAACATCCCTTTTGGGGAGCGCTCTGGAAACACCATATATTTT	CASNIPFGERSGNTIYF
NA	TRBJ1-6	TRBV5-1	NA	TGCGCCAGTATGGGAAGTACGGAGTCCCTCCACTTT	CASMGSTESLHF
NA	TRBJ1-5	TRBV19	NA	TGTGCCAGTAGTATCGGCCAGGGTTATCAGCCCCAGCATTTT	CASSIGQGYQPQHF
NA	TRBJ1-4	TRBV15	NA	TGTGCCACCAGCAGGCCGCCCGCAGCTAATGAAAAACTGTTTTTT	CATSRPPAANEKLFF
NA	TRBJ2-2	TRBV25-1	NA	TGTGCCAGCAGTGAATTATTGAACGTCGGGGAGCTGTTTTTT	CASSELLNVGELFF
NA	TRBJ1-4	TRBV5-6	NA	TGTGCCAGCAGCTTGGGAGGACAGACACTGTTTTTT	CASSLGGQTLFF
NA	TRBJ1-2	TRBV7-3	NA	TGTGCCAGCAGCTTAAGGCCAGGACCCAACTATGGCTACACCTTC	CASSLRPGPNYGYTF
NA	TRBJ1-5	TRBV28	NA	TGTGCCAGCAGGGGACCTACCGGCAATCAGCCCCAGCATTTT	CASRGPTGNQPQHF
TRBD1	TRBJ2-1	TRBV5-4	NA	TGTGCCAGCAGCTTGGGGGGACAGGGGGCAAATGAGCAGTTCTTC	CASSLGGQGANEQFF
NA	TRBJ2-2	TRBV30	NA	TGTGCCTGGACAACAGGAAAAGAAAACACCGGGGAGCTGTTTTTT	CAWTTGKENTGELFF
TRBD2	TRBJ2-1	TRBV27	NA	TGTGCCAGCAGTCCCCGCCGGGCCGGGACTAGCGGGGGGGCCGATGAGCAGTTCTTC	CASSPRRAGTSGGADEQFF
NA	TRBJ1-6	TRBV6-5	NA	TGTGCCAGCAGTTCTAACCTACAGTGGGGGTATTCACCCCTCCACTTT	CASSSNLQWGYSPLHF
NA	TRBJ2-1	TRBV2	NA	TGTGCCAGCAGTGAAGACGGCCCCCCCACTAAGCAGTTCTTC	CASSEDGPPTKQFF
TRBD1	TRBJ1-1	TRBV10-3	NA	TGTGCCATCAAAGGAAGGACAGGGGAGGGAAACACTGAAGCTTTCTTT	CAIKGRTGEGNTEAFF
NA	TRBJ1-2	TRBV15	NA	TGTGCCACCAGCAGGTCACCCGGGACTCAGTATGGCTACACCTTC	CATSRSPGTQYGYTF
NA	TRBJ2-5	TRBV20-1	NA	TGCAGTGCTAGCAGGGAAGAGACCCAGTACTTC	CSASREETQYF
NA	TRBJ1-5	TRBV27	NA	TGTGCCAGCAGTTTTGGGCTTAGGAGCAATCAGCCCCAGCATTTT	CASSFGLRSNQPQHF
NA	TRBJ1-4	TRBV9	NA	TGTGCCAGCAGCGTAACACTCGACCTTCGGAATGAAAAACTGTTTTTT	CASSVTLDLRNEKLFF
NA	TRBJ1-4	TRBV7-8	NA	TGTGCCAGCAGCCCAAGGAGCCTTAATGAAAAACTGTTTTTT	CASSPRSLNEKLFF
TRBD1	TRBJ2-2	TRBV9	NA	TGTGCCAGCAGCCCCCGGACAGGGGATTTCACCGGGGAGCTGTTTTTT	CASSPRTGDFTGELFF
NA	TRBJ2-5	TRBV11-2	few	TGTGCCAGCAGCCGACCAGGGGCGGGGGAGACCCAGTACTTC	CASSRPGAGETQYF
NA	TRBJ1-5	TRBV7-2	NA	TGTGCCAGCAGCTTAGTGTCGACAGGCTCAGGGCCCCAGCATTTT	CASSLVSTGSGPQHF
TRBD1	TRBJ1-2	TRBV28	NA	TGTGCCAGCAGCATCCCCCCGGGACAGGGGGCGCGGGACTATGGCTACACCTTC	CASSIPPGQGARDYGYTF
TRBD1	TRBJ1-5	TRBV7-2	NA	TGTGCCAGCAGCTCTGACAGGGGTGAACAGCCCCAGCATTTT	CASSSDRGEQPQHF
TRBD1	TRBJ1-1	TRBV6-5	NA	TGTGCCAGCAGCACTGGACAGGGGGCAGTTGAAGCTTTCTTT	CASSTGQGAVEAFF
NA	TRBJ1-2	TRBV7-2	NA	TGTGCCAGCAGCCTAGAGACATGGGAATATGGCTACACCTTC	CASSLETWEYGYTF
TRBD1	TRBJ2-1	TRBV7-2	NA	TGTGCCAGCAGCTTAAAGTTGGGACAGGGGATCTCCTACAATGAGCAGTTCTTC	CASSLKLGQGISYNEQFF
NA	TRBJ2-5	TRBV7-9	NA	TGTGCCAGCAGCTTACGGTGGAGCCAAGAGACCCAGTACTTC	CASSLRWSQETQYF
NA	TRBJ2-3	TRBV7-2	NA	TGTGCCAGCAGCTTAGTAGGCAGTACTAGCACAGATACGCAGTATTTT	CASSLVGSTSTDTQYF
TRBD2	TRBJ2-5	TRBV27	NA	TGTGCCAGCAGTTTAACCGGGACTAGCCCTGTCCAAGAGACCCAGTACTTC	CASSLTGTSPVQETQYF
TRBD1	TRBJ1-6	TRBV27	NA	TGTGTCAGCAGTCCCTGGGACAGGACTGATTCACCCCTCCACTTT	CVSSPWDRTDSPLHF
NA	TRBJ1-1	TRBV5-6	NA	TGTGCCAGCAGCCCCCTGGGGGGCAGGAGCACTGAAGCTTTCTTT	CASSPLGGRSTEAFF
NA	TRBJ2-6	TRBV27	NA	TGTGCCAGCAGCCAACGATCGACAGGGGCCAACGTCCTGACTTTC	CASSQRSTGANVLTF
TRBD2	TRBJ2-3	TRBV9	few	TGTGCCAGCAGCGTAGGGACTAGCGGACTCACAGATACGCAGTATTTT	CASSVGTSGLTDTQYF
TRBD1	TRBJ2-1	TRBV7-7	NA	TGTGCCAGCAGCCTCAGACAGGGTTCGATCAATGAGCAGTTCTTC	CASSLRQGSINEQFF
TRBD2	TRBJ2-3	TRBV5-4	NA	TGTGCCAGCAGTCCTGGACTAGCGGAGGGGACAGATACGCAGTATTTT	CASSPGLAEGTDTQYF
TRBD1	TRBJ2-4	TRBV4-3	NA	TGCGCCAGCAGCCAAGATCGGTCGACAGGGGGCTTACCGTACTTC	CASSQDRSTGGLPYF
NA	TRBJ2-6	TRBV28	NA	TGTGCCAGCAGAACCGACAATTCTCTGGGGGCCAACGTCCTGACTTTC	CASRTDNSLGANVLTF
NA	TRBJ1-2	TRBV4-2	NA	TGTGCCAGCAGCCAAGGGGGCAAACCCGCCGGCTACACCTTC	CASSQGGKPAGYTF
NA	TRBJ1-1	TRBV4-2	NA	TGTGCCAGCAGCCAAGAGGATGCTGGGAAAGCTTTCTTT	CASSQEDAGKAFF
NA	TRBJ1-3	TRBV19	NA	TGTGCCAGTAGTATCGACAGGTCTGGAAACACCATATATTTT	CASSIDRSGNTIYF
NA	TRBJ1-3	TRBV6-6	NA	TGTGCCAGCAGGGGGGCATCTGAGGAAAACACCATATATTTT	CASRGASEENTIYF
NA	TRBJ1-2	TRBV7-2	NA	TGTGCCAGCAGCCGACGGACAGCCTATGGCTACACCTTC	CASSRRTAYGYTF
TRBD1	TRBJ1-5	TRBV28	NA	TGTGCCAGCAGACGGGGGGGACAGTCTAACAATCAGCCCCAGCATTTT	CASRRGGQSNNQPQHF
TRBD1	TRBJ1-2	TRBV27	NA	TGTGCCAGCACCCCAGCCGGGACAGAGTATGGCTACACCTTC	CASTPAGTEYGYTF